These T cell receptor beta chains were read from a single sample in a study of OX40 agonist ivuxolimab in advanced cancers. Sequencing was performed with immunoSEQ multiplex PCR; in TCRdb, only in-frame clones are kept and a portion is missing. The sample holds some 86,000 clones; around 85% are singletons and the top ten take 3% to 4.5%. This specimen was CD4+ or CD8+ T cells sorted from blood, taken in a trial of the OX40 agonist ivuxolimab. Every receptor here comes from an adult with an advanced solid tumor such as melanoma, head and neck, liver or kidney cancer. Each CDR3 is given with its conserved first and last residue. The D gene is left open where the match is weak. Clone size is shown for a subset of rows, as once, few, many or a class of expanded clone.

TRBJ2-7 | . | TRBD2 | TRBV5-1 | CASSFSSGSLEQYF | TGCGCCAGCAGCTTCTCTAGCGGGAGTCTCGAGCAGTACTTC
TRBJ2-7 | . | . | TRBV5-6 | CASTLFPDGNYEQYF | TGTGCCAGCACCCTATTCCCGGACGGTAACTACGAGCAGTACTTC
TRBJ1-5 | . | . | TRBV6-6 | CASRTAAHQPQHF | TGTGCCAGCAGGACAGCAGCTCATCAGCCCCAGCATTTT
TRBJ2-5 | . | . | TRBV10-1 | CASSVEGVEETQYF | TGCGCCAGCAGTGTCGAGGGAGTTGAGGAGACCCAGTACTTC
TRBJ2-7 | . | TRBD2 | TRBV4-1 | CASSQLAGGSYEQYF | TGCGCCAGCAGCCAACTAGCGGGAGGTTCTTACGAGCAGTACTTC
TRBJ1-2 | . | . | TRBV7-2 | CASSHPPDYGYTF | TGTGCCAGCAGTCACCCCCCAGACTATGGCTACACCTTC
TRBJ2-3 | . | . | TRBV2 | CASGKGSPTDTQYF | TGTGCCAGCGGGAAGGGTTCTCCCACAGATACGCAGTATTTT
TRBJ2-3 | . | . | TRBV7-9 | CASSRSATDTQYF | TGTGCCAGCAGTCGAAGCGCCACAGATACGCAGTATTTT
TRBJ2-5 | . | . | TRBV30 | CAWVLEETQYF | TGTGCCTGGGTGCTAGAAGAGACCCAGTACTTC
TRBJ2-1 | . | TRBD2 | TRBV7-6 | CASSFLAGGGSYNEQFF | TGTGCCAGCAGCTTCCTAGCGGGAGGGGGCTCCTACAATGAGCAGTTCTTC
TRBJ2-7 | . | TRBD1 | TRBV5-1 | CASSHGRDRVSYEQYF | TGCGCCAGCAGCCATGGTCGGGACAGGGTCTCCTACGAGCAGTACTTC
TRBJ1-2 | . | TRBD1 | TRBV28 | CASSPSRQGRGYGYTF | TGTGCCAGCAGTCCCTCCCGACAGGGGCGCGGCTATGGCTACACCTTC
TRBJ1-6 | . | . | TRBV11-3 | CASMGRENNSPLHF | TGTGCCAGCATGGGGAGGGAAAATAATTCACCCCTCCACTTT
TRBJ2-6 | . | TRBD1 | TRBV19 | CATRDRGLYSGANVLTF | TGTGCCACCCGGGACAGGGGCCTCTACTCTGGGGCCAACGTCCTGACTTTC
TRBJ1-5 | . | . | TRBV28 | CASSPPTASNQPQHF | TGTGCCAGCAGTCCACCGACAGCTAGCAATCAGCCCCAGCATTTT
TRBJ2-5 | . | . | TRBV11-3 | CASSFEETQYF | TGTGCCAGCAGCTTCGAAGAGACCCAGTACTTC
TRBJ1-1 | . | . | TRBV11-2 | CASSLDRNTEAFF | TGTGCCAGCAGCTTAGACAGAAACACTGAAGCTTTCTTT
TRBJ2-2 | . | . | TRBV7-3 | CASSLGPPGAGTGELFF | TGTGCCAGCAGCTTAGGCCCACCAGGGGCGGGCACCGGGGAGCTGTTTTTT
TRBJ2-3 | . | TRBD2 | TRBV15 | CATSIGTSGRAITGDTQYF | TGTGCCACCAGCATAGGGACTAGCGGGAGGGCAATAACCGGAGATACGCAGTATTTT
TRBJ2-5 | . | . | TRBV30 | CAWSWGAETQYF | TGTGCCTGGAGTTGGGGAGCAGAGACCCAGTACTTC
TRBJ2-5 | . | . | TRBV10-2 | CASSEVETQYF | TGCGCCAGCAGTGAGGTGGAGACCCAGTACTTC
TRBJ2-3 | . | . | TRBV5-1 | CASTGDTQYF | TGCGCCAGCACCGGAGATACGCAGTATTTT
TRBJ2-6 | . | TRBD1 | TRBV15 | CATMGTGGYSGANVLTF | TGTGCCACCATGGGGACAGGGGGCTACTCTGGGGCCAACGTCCTGACTTTC
TRBJ2-7 | once | TRBD2 | TRBV4-1 | CASSQPTSAEQYF | TGCGCCAGCAGCCAGCCGACTAGCGCCGAGCAGTACTTC
TRBJ1-1 | . | . | TRBV19 | CASSIAMNTEAFF | TGTGCCAGTAGTATAGCGATGAACACTGAAGCTTTCTTT
TRBJ2-7 | few | TRBD1 | TRBV7-8 | CASSLRGRRSYEQYF | TGTGCCAGCAGCCTCAGGGGGCGAAGATCCTACGAGCAGTACTTC
TRBJ2-1 | . | . | TRBV9 | CASRPEGGARNEQFF | TGTGCCAGCAGACCAGAGGGGGGGGCGCGGAATGAGCAGTTCTTC
TRBJ2-7 | . | TRBD1 | TRBV5-1 | CASSFDRGTYEQYF | TGCGCCAGCAGTTTCGACAGGGGGACCTACGAGCAGTACTTC
TRBJ2-2 | . | TRBD2 | TRBV28 | CASSPVAGDTGELFF | TGTGCCAGCAGTCCAGTAGCGGGAGACACCGGGGAGCTGTTTTTT
TRBJ1-2 | . | . | TRBV6-5 | CASSPSGTNYGYTF | TGTGCCAGCAGCCCATCGGGGACTAACTATGGCTACACCTTC
TRBJ2-1 | . | TRBD2 | TRBV28 | CASRGWRTSSYNEQFF | TGTGCCAGCAGGGGATGGAGGACTAGTTCCTACAATGAGCAGTTCTTC
TRBJ2-1 | . | TRBD2 | TRBV28 | CASSLYSGRATEQFF | TGTGCCAGCAGTCTCTATAGCGGGAGGGCCACTGAGCAGTTCTTC
TRBJ2-5 | . | . | TRBV5-6 | CASSHTAGMEETQYF | TGTGCCAGCAGCCACACCGCGGGGATGGAAGAGACCCAGTACTTC
TRBJ2-7 | once | . | TRBV27 | CASSLEPSSYEQYF | TGTGCCAGCAGTTTGGAGCCCTCCTCCTACGAGCAGTACTTC
TRBJ2-5 | . | . | TRBV5-6 | CASSLGGSGQETQYF | TGTGCCAGCAGCTTGGGGGGGTCAGGCCAAGAGACCCAGTACTTC
TRBJ1-1 | . | . | TRBV30 | CAWSPSREAFF | TGTGCCTGGAGCCCGAGCCGTGAAGCTTTCTTT
TRBJ1-5 | . | . | TRBV19 | CASSIDGGQPQHF | TGTGCCAGTAGTATAGATGGAGGGCAGCCCCAGCATTTT
TRBJ2-5 | . | . | TRBV21-1 | CASSKASAKWETQYF | TGTGCCAGCAGCAAGGCTAGCGCAAAATGGGAGACCCAGTACTTC
TRBJ2-2 | . | TRBD1 | TRBV11-2 | CASSSRQGGTGELFF | TGTGCCAGCAGCTCACGACAGGGTGGCACCGGGGAGCTGTTTTTT
TRBJ2-1 | . | TRBD2 | TRBV7-2 | CASSPTSALKQFF | TGTGCCAGCAGCCCGACTAGCGCCCTGAAGCAGTTCTTC
TRBJ2-5 | . | . | TRBV12-2 | CARNRWPREWVGETQYF | TGTGCAAGGAACCGATGGCCGCGGGAGTGGGTTGGAGAGACCCAGTACTTC
TRBJ2-3 | . | TRBD2 | TRBV30 | CAWSGLSGRDTDTQYF | TGTGCCTGGAGTGGTTTGAGCGGGAGGGACACAGATACGCAGTATTTT
TRBJ1-4 | . | TRBD1 | TRBV4-1 | CASSQNRGGDEKLFF | TGCGCCAGCAGCCAGAACAGGGGAGGTGATGAAAAACTGTTTTTT
TRBJ2-7 | . | TRBD1 | TRBV7-9 | CASSWDRDEQYF | TGTGCCAGCAGCTGGGACAGGGACGAGCAGTACTTC
TRBJ1-1 | . | . | TRBV7-9 | CASSGGRVWGDTEAFF | TGTGCCAGCAGCGGAGGACGGGTTTGGGGAGACACTGAAGCTTTCTTT